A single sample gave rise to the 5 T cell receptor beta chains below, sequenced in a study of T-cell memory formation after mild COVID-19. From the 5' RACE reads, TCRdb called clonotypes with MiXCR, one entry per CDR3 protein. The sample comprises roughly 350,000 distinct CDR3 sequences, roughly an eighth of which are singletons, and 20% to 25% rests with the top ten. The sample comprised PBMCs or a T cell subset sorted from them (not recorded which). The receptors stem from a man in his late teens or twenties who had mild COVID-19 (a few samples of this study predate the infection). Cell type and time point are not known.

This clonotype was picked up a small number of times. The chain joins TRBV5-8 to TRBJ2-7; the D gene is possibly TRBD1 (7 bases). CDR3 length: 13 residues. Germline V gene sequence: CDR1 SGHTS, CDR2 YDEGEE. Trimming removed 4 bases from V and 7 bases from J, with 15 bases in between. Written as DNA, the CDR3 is TGTGCCAGCAGCGGAGCAGGGGGAGGTGAGCAGTACTTC. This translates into CASSGAGGGEQYF.

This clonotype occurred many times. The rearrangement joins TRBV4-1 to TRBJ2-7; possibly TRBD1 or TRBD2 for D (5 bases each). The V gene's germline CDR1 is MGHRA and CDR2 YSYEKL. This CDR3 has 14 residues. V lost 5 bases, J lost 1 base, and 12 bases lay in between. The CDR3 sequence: CASSYRTGSYEQYF. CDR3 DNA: TGCGCCAGCAGCTACAGGACGGGGTCCTACGAGCAGTACTTC.

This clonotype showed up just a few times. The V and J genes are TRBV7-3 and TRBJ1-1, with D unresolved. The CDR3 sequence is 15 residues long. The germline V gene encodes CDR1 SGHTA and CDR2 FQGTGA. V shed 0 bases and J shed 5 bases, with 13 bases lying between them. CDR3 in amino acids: CASSLTAVGGTEAFF. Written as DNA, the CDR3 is TGTGCCAGCAGCTTAACGGCGGTAGGAGGAACTGAAGCTTTCTTT.

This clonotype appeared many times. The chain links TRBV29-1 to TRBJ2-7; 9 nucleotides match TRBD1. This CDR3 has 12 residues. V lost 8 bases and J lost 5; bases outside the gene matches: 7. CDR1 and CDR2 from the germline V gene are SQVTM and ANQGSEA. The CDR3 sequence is CSTPGQGNEQYF. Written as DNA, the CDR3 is TGCAGCACTCCGGGACAGGGTAACGAGCAGTACTTC.

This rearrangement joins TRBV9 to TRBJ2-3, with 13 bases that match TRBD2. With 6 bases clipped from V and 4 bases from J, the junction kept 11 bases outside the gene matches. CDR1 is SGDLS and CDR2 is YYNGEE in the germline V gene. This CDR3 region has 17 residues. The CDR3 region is CASNPGRTSGGADTQYF. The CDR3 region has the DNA TGTGCCAGCAACCCGGGGCGGACTAGCGGGGGCGCAGATACGCAGTATTTT.